A single sample gave rise to the 31 T cell receptor beta chains below, sequenced in a study of blood T cell repertoires in COVID-19. Libraries were prepared by immunoSEQ multiplex PCR; TCRdb keeps only in-frame clonotypes and omits some of them. Of about 68,000 clones in the sample, 80% to 90% were seen once. Sequencing was done on a sample of peripheral blood. The receptors were sampled from a woman aged 60-70 years with acute or convalescent COVID-19.

This clone has just a few counts. The chain recombines TRBV12-5 with TRBJ2-7; no definite D call. The germline CDR1 and CDR2 sequences are LGHNT and FRNRAP. The CDR3 totals 12 residues. The V end lost 1 base, the J end lost 3 bases, and 4 bases lay between the germline ends. CDR3 amino acids: CASGLDIYEQYF. As DNA, the CDR3 is TGTGCTAGTGGTTTGGATATCTACGAGCAGTACTTC.

The chain recombines TRBV4-1 with TRBJ2-7; D is perhaps TRBD1 (5 bases). The V gene lost 2 bases and the J gene lost 2 bases, with 10 bases spanning the gap. The CDR3 is 14 residues long. Germline V gene data show CDR1 as MGHRA and CDR2 as YSYEKL. The CDR3 DNA sequence: TGCGCCAGCAGCCAAAAACAGGCCACCTACGAGCAGTACTTC. This gives the protein CASSQKQATYEQYF.

The chain uses TRBV11-1 and TRBJ2-2; D not certain. CDR3 length: 13 amino acids. Per germline, CDR1 SGHAT and CDR2 FQDESV (reference sequence). V was shortened by 3 bases and J by 7 bases, with 9 bases between the two germline ends. CDR3 protein: CASSFSLDGELFF. CDR3 nucleotides: TGTGCCAGCAGCTTTTCTTTAGACGGGGAGCTGTTTTTT.

The chain couples TRBV12-2 to TRBJ2-7; the table's D call, TRBD2, has no DNA check behind it. TRBV12-2 is deemed a pseudogene. The CDR3 spans 13 residues. CDR3 coding DNA: TGTGCAAGTCGCCCTCCTCCTCCCGTCGAGCAGTACTTC. This gives the protein CASRPPPPVEQYF.

The chain combines TRBV2 with TRBJ1-6; D not certain. The germline V gene encodes CDR1 SNHLY and CDR2 FYNNEI. The ends were cut back, 6 bases at V and 7 bases at J, with 13 bases in the middle. This CDR3 region has 14 residues. The CDR3 DNA reads as TGTGCCAGCAGGAGGGCCATAGCAAATTCACCCCTCCACTTT. Amino acid sequence: CASRRAIANSPLHF.

The rearrangement links TRBV6-5 to TRBJ1-1; D is ambiguous. Germline values: CDR1 MNHEY, CDR2 SVGAGI. The germline V and J ends were trimmed by 5 bases and 4 bases, with 14 bases remaining between them. The CDR3 length is 14 residues. This CDR3 reads CASSLPGVGTEAFF. In DNA form, the CDR3 reads TGTGCCAGCAGTCTCCCCGGGGTTGGCACTGAAGCTTTCTTT.

This chain uses TRBV6-5 with TRBJ2-3; 7 bases match TRBD1. Germline V lookup: CDR1 MNHEY, CDR2 SVGAGI. The CDR3 runs 15 residues. V gave up 8 bases and J gave up 0 bases; unmatched junction bases: 8. CDR3 sequence: CASGGRQGSTDTQYF. The CDR3 DNA reads as TGTGCCAGCGGGGGACGACAGGGCAGCACAGATACGCAGTATTTT.

The chain employs TRBV18 and TRBJ2-5; possibly TRBD1 for D (6 bases). From germline, CDR1 is KGHSH and CDR2 LQKENI. With 2 bases removed from V and 2 bases from J, the gap between germline ends came to 9 bases. The CDR3 consists of 14 residues. CDR3 protein: CASSPIQGQETQYF. The CDR3 DNA follows: TGTGCCAGCTCACCAATACAGGGTCAAGAGACCCAGTACTTC.

This clone occurred a few times. The chain links TRBV6-5 to TRBJ2-2; a possible D gene is TRBD1 (5 bases). Deletions cut 6 bases from V and 7 bases from J, with 12 bases between. Germline V gene lookup returns CDR1 MNHEY and CDR2 SVGAGI. This CDR3 has 13 residues. The CDR3 reads CASSRSTDGELFF. The CDR3 DNA is TGTGCCAGCAGCCGCTCGACAGACGGGGAGCTGTTTTTT.

The rearrangement uses TRBV19 and TRBJ2-5; 7 nucleotides line up with TRBD1. The CDR3 runs to 13 residues. The trim removed 6 bases at V and 5 bases at J, leaving 6 bases unmatched. CDR1 LNHDA and CDR2 SQIVND come from the germline V gene (reference sequence). The CDR3 reads CASSTGVGETQYF. CDR3 nucleotides: TGTGCCAGTAGCACAGGGGTGGGTGAGACCCAGTACTTC.

V gene TRBV28 combines with J gene TRBJ1-3, with 7 bases fitting TRBD1. There are 13 residues in the CDR3. Germline trimming cut 5 bases from V and 7 bases from J; bases unmatched to any gene: 5. The germline V gene has CDR1 MDHEN and CDR2 SYDVKM. The CDR3 DNA reads TGTGCCAGCAGTACGACAGGGATGAACACCATATATTTT. As protein: CASSTTGMNTIYF.

The rearrangement uses TRBV3-1 (or the pseudogene TRBV3-2) and TRBJ1-4; TRBD1 is a possible D gene (5 bases). The germline CDR1 and CDR2 sequences are LGHDT and YNNKEL (reference sequence). The V gene lost 0 bases and the J gene lost 4 bases, with 12 bases spanning the gap. The CDR3 extends over 16 amino acids. The CDR3 protein is CASSQDQTDDNEKLFF. DNA for the CDR3: TGTGCCAGCAGCCAAGATCAGACAGACGATAATGAAAAACTGTTTTTT.

The rearrangement links TRBV14 to TRBJ2-1; 13 nucleotides line up with TRBD2. This CDR3 region has 14 residues. V shed 4 bases and J 9 bases; nucleotides not matched to a gene: 3. CDR1 and CDR2 from the germline V gene are SGHDN and FVKESK. CDR3 amino acids: CASSRTSGSFEQFF. The CDR3 bases are TGTGCCAGCAGCCGGACTAGCGGGAGTTTTGAGCAGTTCTTC.

This chain connects TRBV29-1 to TRBJ1-1; D gene unclear. Germline V gene lookup returns CDR1 SQVTM and CDR2 ANQGSEA. The CDR3 sequence is 11 residues long. The V and J ends lost 6 bases and 2 bases respectively, with 7 bases between them. The chain's CDR3 is CSVRINTEAFF. CDR3 DNA: TGCAGCGTCAGGATCAACACTGAAGCTTTCTTT.

The genes are TRBV19 and TRBJ1-5; 8 bases fit TRBD1. The CDR3 sequence is 14 residues long. V was clipped by 5 bases and J by 4 bases; unmatched bases: 4. CDR1 is LNHDA and CDR2 is SQIVND in the germline V gene (reference sequence). As DNA, the CDR3 is TGTGCCAGTAGTCGGGGACAGGCTAATCAGCCCCAGCATTTT. Translating it yields CASSRGQANQPQHF.

The chain combines TRBV19 with TRBJ2-1; the match to TRBD1 covers 7 bases. In germline, CDR1 is LNHDA, CDR2 SQIVND (reference sequence). V trimming: 6 bases; J trimming: 3 bases; junction bases outside the gene matches: 5. There are 14 residues in the CDR3. In nucleotides, the CDR3 is TGTGCCAGTAGACCCCGGGACAGCTACAATGAGCAGTTCTTC. Protein product: CASRPRDSYNEQFF.

The chain employs TRBV20-1 and TRBJ2-7; weak D call: TRBD2 (5 bases). Germline CDR1 is DFQATT and CDR2 is SNEGSKA (reference sequence). This CDR3 comprises 11 residues. The CDR3 region is CRLDRGNEQYF. CDR3 DNA sequence: TGCAGACTCGACCGGGGAAATGAGCAGTACTTC.

In this sample, this clone turned up once. This chain connects TRBV6-2 or TRBV6-3 to TRBJ2-1; a possible D gene is TRBD2 (6 bases). This CDR3 contains 16 residues. Germline assignment: CDR1 MNHEY and CDR2 SVGEGT. The V end lost 2 bases, the J end lost 2 bases, and 13 bases lay between the germline ends. Here the CDR3 DNA reads TGTGCCAGCAGTTACGGTCGGGGGACGACCTACAATGAGCAGTTCTTC. Its protein product is CASSYGRGTTYNEQFF.

The chain has TRBV11-2 and TRBJ1-1; TRBD1 matches at 7 bases. CDR3 length equals 15 residues. Germline V gives CDR1 SGHAT, CDR2 FQNNGV. This CDR3 reads CATSLEGGLNTEAFF. The CDR3 bases are TGTGCAACCAGCTTAGAAGGGGGCCTTAACACTGAAGCTTTCTTT.

In its sample, this clone was seen once. The CDR3 sequence is CASSLDLGSELFF. In nucleotides, the CDR3 is TGTGCCAGCAGCCTAGACCTCGGGTCGGAACTGTTTTTT. The chain joins TRBV7-2 to TRBJ1-4, with no clear D. Germline V gene data show CDR1 as SGHTA and CDR2 as FQGNSA. The V and J ends lost 5 bases and 12 bases respectively, with 16 bases between them. The CDR3 sequence is 13 residues long. Full variable domain (rest looked up from reference TRBV7-2 and TRBJ1-4): GAGVSQSPSNKVTEKGKDVELRCDPISGHTALYWYRQSLGQGLEFLIYFQGNSAPDKSGLPSDRFSAERTGGSVSTLTIQRTQQEDSAVYLCASSLDLGSELFFGSGTQLSVL.

J is TRBJ2-2 and V is TRBV6-1; D gene uncertain. Trimming shortened V by 0 bases and J by 6 bases, and 5 bases separated the two germline ends. CDR3 size: 13 residues. Germline V gene data show CDR1 as MNHNS and CDR2 as SASEGT. The CDR3 nucleotides are TGTGCCAGCAGTGAAGCTCTCCCCGGGGAGCTGTTTTTT. Its translation: CASSEALPGELFF.

V usage is TRBV5-4 and J usage is TRBJ2-5, with TRBD2 as a possible D gene (6 bases). Germline V gene data show CDR1 as SGHNT and CDR2 as YYREEE (reference sequence). This CDR3 spans 13 amino acids. With 4 bases removed from V and 4 bases from J, the gap between germline ends came to 11 bases. CDR3 region: CASSRDSIETQYF. In nucleotides, the CDR3 is TGTGCCAGCAGCCGGGACTCGATAGAGACCCAGTACTTC.

CDR3 nucleotides: TGTGCCAGCAGCCCAGGGACTTACACCTACGAGCAGTACTTC. This gives the protein CASSPGTYTYEQYF. The chain uses TRBV5-5 and TRBJ2-7, with a possible D match to TRBD2 (6 bases). This CDR3 has 14 residues. Germline CDR1 and CDR2: SGHKS and YYEKEE (reference sequence). Trimming left V 4 bases short and J 2 bases short, with 13 bases between.

The chain carries TRBV19 and TRBJ1-2, with a tentative D call TRBD1 (6 bases). With 5 bases removed from V and 3 bases from J, the gap between germline ends came to 10 bases. The CDR3 extends over 13 amino acids. CDR1 and CDR2 (germline): LNHDA, SQIVND (reference sequence). The CDR3 reads CASSQDSDYGYTF. For the CDR3, the DNA is TGTGCCAGTAGTCAGGACAGCGACTATGGCTACACCTTC.

V and J are TRBV9 and TRBJ1-6; 7 bases match TRBD1. CDR3 length: 15 amino acids. Germline V lookup: CDR1 SGDLS, CDR2 YYNGEE. V gave up 3 bases and J gave up 6 bases; unmatched junction bases: 6. The CDR3 sequence: CASSETGTANSPLHF. The CDR3 bases are TGTGCCAGCAGCGAAACCGGGACAGCTAATTCACCCCTCCACTTT.

The chain carries TRBV5-1 and TRBJ2-1; 7 bases agree with TRBD1. J gave up 3 bases and V 2 bases, and 5 bases lay outside the gene matches. The CDR3 contains 15 residues. Germline V gene sequence: CDR1 SGHRS, CDR2 YFSETQ. The CDR3 spells CASSFLDRIYNEQFF. The CDR3 DNA sequence: TGCGCCAGCAGCTTTTTGGACAGGATCTACAATGAGCAGTTCTTC. The full variable domain, its missing parts supplied by reference TRBV5-1 and TRBJ2-1, is KAGVTQTPRYLIKTRGQQVTLSCSPISGHRSVSWYQQTPGQGLQFLFEYFSETQRNKGNFPGRFSGRQFSNSRSEMNVSTLELGDSALYLCASSFLDRIYNEQFFGPGTRLTVL.

This clone was seen a few times. The chain employs TRBV6-5 and TRBJ2-5; 7 nucleotides agree with TRBD1. Germline V gene lookup returns CDR1 MNHEY and CDR2 SVGAGI. With V trimmed by 8 bases and J by 3 bases, 6 bases remained unmatched. This CDR3 has 13 amino acids. As DNA, the CDR3 is TGTGCCAGCGAGAAACAGGGGAAAGAGACCCAGTACTTC. It specifies CASEKQGKETQYF.

This rearrangement joins TRBV3-1 (or the pseudogene TRBV3-2) to TRBJ2-1; D unresolved. V shed 0 bases and J shed 12 bases, with 18 bases lying between them. Germline values: CDR1 LGHDT, CDR2 YNNKEL (reference sequence). The CDR3 runs 15 residues. The CDR3 sequence is CASSQDSSRIASQFF. CDR3 DNA sequence: TGTGCCAGCAGCCAAGATTCAAGTCGGATAGCTTCGCAGTTCTTC.

V gene TRBV7-9 combines with J gene TRBJ1-1; 10 nucleotides line up with TRBD1. The V gene's germline CDR1 is SEHNR and CDR2 FQNEAQ (reference sequence). The CDR3 sequence is 15 residues long. Trimming removed 4 bases from V and 5 bases from J; junction bases left unmatched: 7. CDR3 residues: CASSSRQGANTEAFF. The CDR3 DNA sequence: TGTGCCAGCAGCTCCCGACAGGGGGCCAATACTGAAGCTTTCTTT.

This chain joins TRBV19 and TRBJ2-7, with a possible D match to TRBD1 (5 bases). Trimming shortened V by 6 bases and J by 2 bases, and 20 bases separated the two germline ends. CDR1 and CDR2 (germline): LNHDA, SQIVND (reference sequence). The CDR3 has 16 amino acids. The CDR3 DNA follows: TGTGCCAGTAGGATATCAATGACAGCCATTCCCTACGAGCAGTACTTC. Protein sequence: CASRISMTAIPYEQYF.

The CDR3 region has the DNA TGTGCCAGCAGCAAAGGACAGGGCGACCTTGAAGCTTTCTTT. Its protein is CASSKGQGDLEAFF. This rearrangement joins TRBV7-9 to TRBJ1-1; 8 bases are a match to TRBD1. The CDR3 sequence is 14 residues long. The germline gives CDR1 SEHNR, CDR2 FQNEAQ (reference sequence). With V trimmed by 5 bases and J by 7 bases, 9 bases remained unmatched.